The 29 T cell receptor beta chains in this list originate from one sample, sequenced in a study of cytomegalovirus exposure and HLA in healthy donors (dated by TCRdb to 2016 to 2017). Library creation used the immunoSEQ multiplex PCR assay. For the multiplex PCR, a mixture combining 60 forward primers for TCR Vbeta segments and 13 reverse primers for TCR Jbeta segments was used. The table was pulled from immuneACCESS by TCRdb, which kept in-frame rearrangements only. Such tables lose some clones; where checked, under half of the loss comes from unresolved V genes, and the rest has no known cause. The sample records about 130,000 clones, around three quarters of which are singletons. 4% to 5.5% of the sample goes to the ten largest clones. Sequenced: PBMCs. The receptors originated from a man aged 30 to 45 in good health.

The V and J genes are TRBV9 and TRBJ2-7; D is unclear. The germline V gene has CDR1 SGDLS and CDR2 YYNGEE. The CDR3 contains 13 residues. Trimming took off 0 bases at V and 5 bases at J, with 9 bases between the two ends. CDR3 nucleotides: TGTGCCAGCAGCGTAGGGAGATATAACGAGCAGTACTTC. It encodes CASSVGRYNEQYF.

This rearrangement joins TRBV11-3 to TRBJ2-3; 7 nucleotides line up with TRBD2. The CDR3 is made up of 15 amino acids. V dropped 3 bases and J dropped 3; count of bases not matched to a gene: 6. Germline V gene lookup returns CDR1 SGHNT and CDR2 YENEEA. CDR3 sequence (DNA): TGTGCCAGCAGCTTGGTGGCGGGAGCGACAGATACGCAGTATTTT. Translated: CASSLVAGATDTQYF.

The chain recombines TRBV2 with TRBJ2-3; D possibly corresponds to TRBD2 (5 bases). V was cut by 5 bases and J by 6 bases, with 15 bases left in between. The germline CDR1 and CDR2 sequences are SNHLY and FYNNEI. This CDR3 has 14 residues. The CDR3 region is CASSLTGSSDTQYF. The CDR3 nucleotides read TGTGCCAGCAGTCTTACCGGCTCTAGCGATACGCAGTATTTT.

This clone was seen once. The gene calls are TRBV9 and TRBJ2-7; 7 nucleotides align to TRBD2. CDR1 is SGDLS and CDR2 is YYNGEE in the germline V gene. V was pared by 3 bases and J by 2 bases, with 11 bases of the junction left unmatched. The CDR3 is made up of 16 amino acids. The CDR3 loop is CASSGTSAPFPYEQYF. DNA of the CDR3: TGTGCCAGCAGCGGAACTAGCGCGCCTTTTCCCTACGAGCAGTACTTC.

This chain uses TRBV10-3 with TRBJ1-1, with D maybe TRBD1 (6 bases). V lost 11 bases and J lost 11, with 21 bases in between. The CDR3 consists of 12 residues. Germline V lookup: CDR1 ENHRY, CDR2 SYGVKD. The CDR3: CAARTAGGAAFF. The CDR3 nucleotides read TGTGCCGCGAGAACTGCCGGGGGGGCGGCTTTCTTT.

The rearrangement joins TRBV19 to TRBJ2-7; 10 bases are shared with TRBD2. Germline CDR1 and CDR2: LNHDA and SQIVND (reference sequence). The CDR3 is 14 amino acids. V was clipped by 6 bases and J by 4 bases; unmatched bases: 6. CDR3 residues: CASSRGTSVYEQYF. Here the CDR3 DNA reads TGTGCCAGTAGCAGAGGGACTAGCGTTTACGAGCAGTACTTC.

The V call is TRBV7-9, the J call TRBJ2-5, with 9 bases lining up with TRBD2. Unmatched junction bases numbered 8, after V lost 7 bases and J lost 2 bases. The germline CDR1 and CDR2 sequences are SEHNR and FQNEAQ (reference sequence). The CDR3 contains 15 residues. DNA of the CDR3: TGTGCCAGCATGCTACTAGCGGGTTTTCAAGAGACCCAGTACTTC. Translating it yields CASMLLAGFQETQYF. Full variable domain (remainder filled in from reference TRBV7-9 and TRBJ2-5): DTGVSQNPRHKITKRGQNVTFRCDPISEHNRLYWYRQTLGQGPEFLTYFQNEAQLEKSRLLSDRFSAERPKGSFSTLEIQRTEQGDSAMYLCASMLLAGFQETQYFGPGTRLLVL.

The CDR3 bases are TGTGCCAGCAGTGATGGAGGGCTGGGTTCACCCCTCCACTTT. This translates into CASSDGGLGSPLHF. The chain couples TRBV2 to TRBJ1-6; D gene unclear. The CDR3 is made up of 14 amino acids. Trimming shortened V by 3 bases and J by 9 bases, and 12 bases separated the two germline ends. Germline lookup yields CDR1 SNHLY and CDR2 FYNNEI.

The rearrangement uses TRBV30 and TRBJ2-5; 12 nucleotides line up with TRBD2. The J call may not be correct, given that the DNA end is closer to TRBJ2-7. The CDR3 contains 14 residues. Per the germline V gene, CDR1 is GTSNPN and CDR2 is SVGIG (reference sequence). The CDR3 region is CAWSGTSGIYEQYF. CDR3 sequence (DNA): TGTGCCTGGAGTGGGACTAGCGGGATCTACGAGCAGTACTTC.

This clone appeared a few times. The V and J genes are TRBV18 and TRBJ1-1; D ambiguous. The CDR3 runs to 12 residues. Germline assignment: CDR1 KGHSH and CDR2 LQKENI. V was cut by 1 base and J by 8 bases, with 8 bases left in between. This CDR3 reads CASSPRYSEAFF. The CDR3 coding sequence is TGTGCCAGCTCACCACGCTACAGCGAAGCTTTCTTT.

This sequence joins TRBV14 and TRBJ2-3; 9 nucleotides agree with TRBD2. Losses at the gene ends were 4 bases for V and 0 bases for J; bases not matched to a gene: 5. CDR3 size: 16 residues. Per the germline V gene, CDR1 is SGHDN and CDR2 is FVKESK. CDR3 residues: CASSPGLAQSTDTQYF. Here the CDR3 DNA reads TGTGCCAGCAGCCCCGGACTAGCGCAAAGCACAGATACGCAGTATTTT. Full variable domain (rest looked up from reference TRBV14 and TRBJ2-3): EAGVTQFPSHSVIEKGQTVTLRCDPISGHDNLYWYRRVMGKEIKFLLHFVKESKQDESGMPNNRFLAERTGGTYSTLKVQPAELEDSGVYFCASSPGLAQSTDTQYFGPGTRLTVL.

Concerning this clone: The germline gene is not matched at one end of the junction; a read error may be the cause. The V gene is TRBV7-9, the J gene TRBJ2-1; no firm D call. This CDR3 is 13 amino acids long. The germline V gene has CDR1 SEHNR and CDR2 FQNEAQ (reference sequence). The CDR3 DNA reads as TGTTCCAGCAGCTTATTAGAGTCCTATGAGCAGTTCTTC. This encodes CSSSLLESYEQFF.

The V and J genes are TRBV7-2 and TRBJ2-1; 11 positions agree with TRBD2. Germline V gives CDR1 SGHTA, CDR2 FQGNSA. J was trimmed by 9 bases and V by 7 bases; bases with no gene match: 11. The CDR3 is 15 residues long. CDR3 amino acids: CASTLDSGRAVEQFF. CDR3 DNA: TGTGCCAGCACCCTAGATAGCGGGAGGGCCGTTGAGCAGTTCTTC.

The chain combines TRBV27 with TRBJ2-3; 8 bases fit TRBD1. CDR3 size: 14 residues. V lost 2 bases, J lost 6 bases, and 4 bases stayed unmatched. Germline-derived CDR1 and CDR2 are MNHEY and SMNVEV (reference sequence). This CDR3 reads CASSLDRGKDTQYF. The CDR3, as DNA: TGTGCCAGCAGTTTAGACAGGGGCAAGGATACGCAGTATTTT.

The chain links TRBV28 to TRBJ1-6; D is ambiguous. Germline lookup yields CDR1 MDHEN and CDR2 SYDVKM. The CDR3 extends over 13 amino acids. Trimming shortened V by 1 base and J by 10 bases, and 8 bases separated the two germline ends. In nucleotides, the CDR3 is TGTGCCAGCAGTTTATCCCCGGGGTCACCCCTCCACTTT. This encodes CASSLSPGSPLHF.

This clone came up a few times. The CDR3 region has the DNA TGTGCCAGCAGTGAGGCGGAGGGAACTGAAGCTTTCTTT. Translated: CASSEAEGTEAFF. The chain has TRBV6-4 and TRBJ1-1; D gene ambiguous. The germline gives CDR1 MRHNA, CDR2 SNTAGT. The CDR3 runs 13 residues. V was clipped by 3 bases and J by 5 bases, with 10 bases between them.

This chain uses TRBV18 with TRBJ2-1, with 7 bases identical to TRBD2. Germline V CDR1 and CDR2: KGHSH, LQKENI. The V and J ends lost 2 bases and 9 bases, in that order; junction bases with no gene match: 10. The CDR3 consists of 15 residues. CDR3: CASSPGLGLVGEQFF. The DNA of the CDR3 is TGTGCCAGCTCACCAGGCCTAGGACTAGTAGGTGAGCAGTTCTTC. Based on the CDR3 plus reference TRBV18 and TRBJ2-1, the full variable domain is NAGVMQNPRHLVRRRGQEARLRCSPMKGHSHVYWYRQLPEEGLKFMVYLQKENIIDESGMPKERFSAEFPKEGPSILRIQQVVRGDSAAYFCASSPGLGLVGEQFFGPGTRLTVL.

The CDR3 loop reads CASSWTGGKDQPQHF. The CDR3 region has the DNA TGCGCCAGCAGCTGGACAGGGGGCAAGGATCAGCCCCAGCATTTT. The genes are TRBV5-1 and TRBJ1-5, with 11 bases matching TRBD1. V dropped 3 bases and J dropped 5; count of bases not matched to a gene: 4. This CDR3 is built from 15 residues. CDR1 and CDR2 from the germline V gene are SGHRS and YFSETQ.

The chain uses TRBV14 and TRBJ2-5, with D tentatively TRBD2 (5 bases). Germline values: CDR1 SGHDN, CDR2 FVKESK. Between the trimmed V and J ends, which lost 4 bases and 3 bases, there was a span of 6 bases. This CDR3 is 12 amino acids long. The CDR3 protein is CASSRREETQYF. CDR3 nucleotide sequence: TGTGCCAGCAGCCGGCGGGAAGAGACCCAGTACTTC. Full variable domain (missing parts from reference TRBV14 and TRBJ2-5): EAGVTQFPSHSVIEKGQTVTLRCDPISGHDNLYWYRRVMGKEIKFLLHFVKESKQDESGMPNNRFLAERTGGTYSTLKVQPAELEDSGVYFCASSRREETQYFGPGTRLLVL.

The chain recombines TRBV5-1 with TRBJ1-2, with a possible D match to TRBD1 (5 bases). CDR1 is SGHRS and CDR2 is YFSETQ in the germline V gene. The germline V and J ends were trimmed by 1 base and 8 bases, with 18 bases remaining between them. This CDR3 is 15 amino acids long. Here the CDR3 reads CASSLRTGPTGGYTF. The CDR3 DNA sequence: TGCGCCAGCAGCTTGAGAACAGGCCCTACGGGCGGCTACACCTTC.

V gene TRBV11-3 combines with J gene TRBJ2-3; TRBD1 is a possible D gene (5 bases). CDR1 and CDR2 from the germline V gene are SGHNT and YENEEA. The CDR3 sequence is 14 residues long. The germline V and J ends were trimmed by 3 bases and 5 bases, with 12 bases remaining between them. The CDR3 nucleotides read TGTGCCAGCAGCTTGTCAGGGTCAGGAGATACGCAGTATTTT. This encodes CASSLSGSGDTQYF.

V is TRBV27 and J is TRBJ2-3, with TRBD2 as a possible D gene (6 bases). V lost 1 base to trimming and J lost 3 bases, with 11 bases between them. CDR1 MNHEY and CDR2 SMNVEV come from the germline V gene (reference sequence). This CDR3 region has 15 residues. The DNA for the CDR3 is TGTGCCAGCAGTTTATTCGTTGGAGGGACAGATACGCAGTATTTT. Translation gives CASSLFVGGTDTQYF.

The gene calls are TRBV28 and TRBJ1-2; tentative D call: TRBD1 (5 bases). In germline, CDR1 is MDHEN, CDR2 SYDVKM. V lost 4 bases and J lost 7, with 13 bases in between. There are 13 residues in the CDR3. The DNA of the CDR3 is TGTGCCAGCAGTTCCGACCCGGGGGGTGGCTACACCTTC. Encoded protein: CASSSDPGGGYTF.

The chain combines TRBV4-1 with TRBJ2-1; D is possibly TRBD2 (5 bases). The length of the CDR3 is 13 residues. Per the germline V gene, CDR1 is MGHRA and CDR2 is YSYEKL. Trimming cost V 0 bases and J 7 bases, with 7 bases left between them. This CDR3 is CASSQERRNEQFF. CDR3 in DNA: TGCGCCAGCAGCCAAGAAAGGAGGAATGAGCAGTTCTTC.

The rearrangement joins TRBV7-8 to TRBJ2-1; D is ambiguous. V lost 8 bases and J lost 0, with 11 bases in between. The germline CDR1 and CDR2 sequences are SGHVS and FQNEAQ. The CDR3 runs to 14 residues. As DNA, the CDR3 is TGTGCCAGCGGGCTGATAAGCTCCTACAATGAGCAGTTCTTC. Its translation: CASGLISSYNEQFF. The whole variable domain, filled in from reference TRBV7-8 and TRBJ2-1, reads GAGVSQSPRYKVAKRGQDVALRCDPISGHVSLFWYQQALGQGPEFLTYFQNEAQLDKSGLPSDRFFAERPEGSVSTLKIQRTQQEDSAVYLCASGLISSYNEQFFGPGTRLTVL.

The chain carries TRBV11-2 and TRBJ2-7, with 8 positions matching TRBD1. Per the germline V gene, CDR1 is SGHAT and CDR2 is FQNNGV. This CDR3 region has 14 residues. Trimming removed 7 bases from V and 4 bases from J; junction bases left unmatched: 9. CDR3 sequence: CASTRAGGFYEQYF. CDR3 sequence (DNA): TGTGCCAGCACCCGAGCAGGGGGCTTTTACGAGCAGTACTTC.

The DNA for the CDR3 is TGTGCCAGCAGTTCCGGGACTAGCGGGAGGGTCTTCTTC. This translates into CASSSGTSGRVFF. The V gene is TRBV28, the J gene TRBJ2-1; 16 nucleotides agree with TRBD2. This CDR3 is 13 amino acids long. Germline CDR1 is MDHEN and CDR2 is SYDVKM. J was trimmed by 16 bases and V by 4 bases; bases with no gene match: 4.

The J gene is TRBJ2-5, the V gene TRBV6-1, with no clear D. Germline V gene sequence: CDR1 MNHNS, CDR2 SASEGT. The germline V and J ends were trimmed by 0 bases and 1 base, with 9 bases remaining between them. CDR3 size: 15 residues. The CDR3 is CASSEAMGSQETQYF. CDR3 in DNA: TGTGCCAGCAGTGAAGCGATGGGCAGCCAAGAGACCCAGTACTTC.

The DNA for the CDR3 is TGTGCCAGCAGTTACGGGGAGCTGTTTTTT. Protein sequence: CASSYGELFF. The rearrangement joins TRBV7-9 to TRBJ2-2; D unclear. In germline, CDR1 is SEHNR, CDR2 FQNEAQ (reference sequence). Trimming cost V 6 bases and J 7 bases, with 3 bases left between them. This CDR3 contains 10 residues. Filled out from reference TRBV7-9 and TRBJ2-2, the complete variable domain reads DTGVSQNPRHKITKRGQNVTFRCDPISEHNRLYWYRQTLGQGPEFLTYFQNEAQLEKSRLLSDRFSAERPKGSFSTLEIQRTEQGDSAMYLCASSYGELFFGEGSRLTVL.